This note documents a single TCR beta chain sequence. Its specificity is unknown. Primed by a sample-barcoded 5' primer and a J-beta primer mix, a second PCR proceeded for about 7 to 12 cycles. TCRdb used MiXCR to reprocess the 5' RACE reads, holding one entry per CDR3 protein. This table holds approximately 290,000 distinct CDR3 sequences, roughly 29% found once. This specimen belongs to a study of blood T cells in healthy people across ages. In terms of origin and age, donors were healthy Caucasian individuals from Russia aged 6 to 90. Whole-study findings and limits: Donors of long life had a larger count of naive CD4+ cells and greater diversity than aged donors.

V lost 3 bases and J 4 bases, leaving 12 bases between the germline ends. Germline assignment: CDR1 MDHEN and CDR2 SYDVKM. The CDR3 covers 15 residues. The chain has TRBV28 and TRBJ2-2; D may be TRBD1 (6 bases). The sequenced sample was blood. The clonotype was recovered from a woman aged 70 to 79 in good health. Here the CDR3 DNA reads TGTGCCAGCAGTTTTCATAGGGGGAGCACCGGGGAGCTGTTTTTT. It codes for CASSFHRGSTGELFF.